The clone carrying this T cell receptor beta chain occurred a few times. Its antigen is not identified. Trimming took 2 bases from V and 5 from J; bases not matched to a gene: 17. CDR1 and CDR2 (germline): SGHDN, FVKESK. This CDR3 is built from 19 residues. The sample belongs to a study of cytomegalovirus exposure and HLA in healthy donors. Study results and limitations: The authors listed 150 to 200 TCR beta chains as cytomegalovirus-associated.

The PCR had 60 Vbeta and 13 Jbeta primers. Sequencing used immunoSEQ multiplex PCR; TCRdb keeps in-frame clones, though not all of them. The sample carries about 98,000 clones, under 70% recorded once. The source is a man aged 45-65 years in good health and CMV-seronegative. V is TRBV14 and J is TRBJ2-1; 8 nucleotides agree with TRBD2. The sequenced material came from PBMCs. CDR3 in DNA: TGTGCCAGCAGCCAATTTTGGACCAGAAGCGGGAGTATCCACAATGAGCAGTTCTTC. Encoded protein: CASSQFWTRSGSIHNEQFF.